A single sample is the source of the 10 T cell receptor beta chains below, sequenced in a study of cytomegalovirus exposure and HLA in healthy donors (dated by TCRdb to the late 2010s). Preparation of the library involved the immunoSEQ multiplex PCR assay. A mixture of 60 forward primers for TCR Vbeta segments and 13 reverse primers for TCR Jbeta segments was used in the multiplex PCR. TCRdb took this table from immuneACCESS and kept in-frame rearrangements with V and J called. Such tables lack part of the clones; where checked against another copy, unresolved V genes explain under half of the gap, and the rest is unexplained. The table held for this sample gives 130,000 or so clones. Around 2.4% of the sample is held by the ten biggest clonotypes. Sequenced input: PBMCs. The receptors were sampled from a woman younger than 35 in good health and CMV-seronegative.

This sequence joins TRBV4-3 and TRBJ2-1, with 11 nucleotides matching TRBD2. The CDR3 loop spans 16 amino acids. V was clipped by 4 bases and J by 4 bases; unmatched bases: 6. Germline CDR1 is LGHNA and CDR2 is YSLEER. The CDR3 sequence: CASSRWGTSGYNEQFF. The CDR3 bases are TGCGCCAGCAGCCGATGGGGGACTAGCGGATACAATGAGCAGTTCTTC.

The chain recombines TRBV5-4 with TRBJ1-2; D uncertain. Trimming shortened V by 2 bases and J by 2 bases, and 13 bases separated the two germline ends. The CDR3 extends over 15 amino acids. Per the germline V gene, CDR1 is SGHNT and CDR2 is YYREEE (reference sequence). CDR3 DNA sequence: TGTGCCAGCAGCTTTCTGGGCTCTCCAAACTATGGCTACACCTTC. Amino acids: CASSFLGSPNYGYTF.

The chain recombines TRBV6-5 with TRBJ2-2; 8 bases are shared with TRBD1. The CDR3 runs 14 residues. V gave up 2 bases and J gave up 11 bases; unmatched junction bases: 7. In germline, CDR1 is MNHEY, CDR2 SVGAGI. The CDR3 DNA reads as TGTGCCAGCAGTTACGGGGACAGGATCTTCGAGCTGTTTTTT. Its protein is CASSYGDRIFELFF.

The genes are TRBV4-1 and TRBJ1-1; D may be TRBD1 (5 bases). V dropped 1 base and J dropped 4 bases, with 10 bases sitting between them. The CDR3 spans 14 residues. The germline CDR1 and CDR2 sequences are MGHRA and YSYEKL. CDR3 in DNA: TGCGCCAGCAGCCAAGTGGGGGGGGGCACTGAAGCTTTCTTT. The encoded protein is CASSQVGGGTEAFF.

The chain couples TRBV6-1 to TRBJ1-1; 8 bases match TRBD1. The CDR3 has 15 residues. The V segment lost 6 bases and the J segment 1 base; nucleotides outside the gene matches: 7. Germline-derived CDR1 and CDR2 are MNHNS and SASEGT. The CDR3 coding sequence is TGTGCCAGCAGGGTACTTACAGGGGGGAACACTGAAGCTTTCTTT. It is translated as CASRVLTGGNTEAFF.

This chain joins TRBV10-3 and TRBJ1-6; 7 bases are shared with TRBD1. CDR1 and CDR2 (germline): ENHRY, SYGVKD. With 0 bases clipped from V and 6 bases from J, the junction kept 5 bases outside the gene matches. This CDR3 contains 16 residues. The CDR3 sequence: CAISESVQGVNSPLHF. CDR3 DNA: TGTGCCATCAGTGAGTCGGTCCAGGGGGTTAATTCACCCCTCCACTTT.

The V and J genes are TRBV7-9 and TRBJ2-7, with 7 nucleotides matching TRBD1. The CDR3 runs 14 residues. CDR1 and CDR2 from the germline V gene are SEHNR and FQNEAQ (reference sequence). Trimming at V came to 5 bases and at J to 4 bases, leaving 8 bases not matched to a gene. The chain's CDR3 is CASSPGTDFYEQYV. CDR3 sequence (DNA): TGTGCCAGCAGCCCTGGGACAGACTTTTACGAGCAGTACGTC.

V is TRBV5-1 and J is TRBJ2-1, with TRBD2 matching over 7 bases. Per the germline V gene, CDR1 is SGHRS and CDR2 is YFSETQ. CDR3 length: 14 residues. V lost 3 bases, J lost 3 bases, and 3 bases stayed unmatched. This CDR3 reads CASSSGLLYNEQFF. In DNA form, the CDR3 reads TGCGCCAGCAGCTCGGGACTACTCTACAATGAGCAGTTCTTC.

J is TRBJ1-1 and V is TRBV18; TRBD1 agrees at 9 bases. CDR1 KGHSH and CDR2 LQKENI come from the germline V gene. The ends lost 8 bases at V and 3 bases at J; junction bases unmatched: 7. The CDR3 spans 14 residues. CDR3 DNA: TGTGCCAGCGGACAGGGGCCGCCGGACACTGAAGCTTTCTTT. This codes for CASGQGPPDTEAFF.

The V call is TRBV5-5, the J call TRBJ2-2, with TRBD1 matching over 8 bases. From germline, CDR1 is SGHKS and CDR2 YYEKEE (reference sequence). This CDR3 region has 16 residues. Trimming took 0 bases from V and 0 from J; bases not matched to a gene: 1. The CDR3 protein is CASSLGGQANTGELFF. The CDR3 DNA is TGTGCCAGCAGCTTGGGGGGACAGGCGAACACCGGGGAGCTGTTTTTT.